This TCR beta chain was identified in a study of T cell changes during pregnancy in multiple sclerosis (dated by TCRdb to between 2018 and 2021). A note on the overall study: Changes in the T cell repertoire over the course of pregnancy were examined in this study in women with multiple sclerosis.

The library was produced with the immunoSEQ multiplex PCR assay. This is the immuneACCESS table as TCRdb keeps it, with only in-frame sequences that have V and J called. A part of the clones is gone; compared with another copy, unresolved V genes explain less than half, and the rest is unexplained. The sample table holds about 69,000 clones, of which almost 95% were seen once. Clones ranked in the top ten supply 2% of the sample. Trimming at the junction amounts to 5 bases on V and 0 bases on J, and the germline ends lie 14 bases apart. Sequences KGHSH (CDR1) and LQKENI (CDR2) are obtained from the germline V gene. From its cysteine to its phenylalanine, the CDR3 spans 15 amino acids. Only the CDR3 region is kept as DNA, spanning 45 bases read in frame from base 1. As for this clone: No cognate antigen has been identified for it. No base qualities exist here, and no much larger clone lies one base off it.

The sequence derives from a female donor in good health, enrolled as a control in a pregnancy study. The V and J genes are TRBV18 and TRBJ2-7, with a tentative D gene TRBD1 over 6 matching bases. The sequenced sample was peripheral blood, obtained in the third trimester of pregnancy. The DNA sequence reads TGTGCCAGCTCATCCGGGACATCGGCCTCCTACGAGCAGTACTTC. Its coded protein is CASSSGTSASYEQYF.